This T cell receptor beta chain was found in a study of T cell responses to AZD1222 COVID-19 vaccine. The CDR3 is made up of 15 amino acids. The germline V and J ends were trimmed by 2 bases and 5 bases, with 13 bases remaining between them. Per germline, CDR1 MNHNS and CDR2 SASEGT. Study conclusions and caveats: Across spike, vaccine-associated CD4 TCRs were found, dominant at 160-218 and 743-854. Sampling that yielded the repertoires occurred only after the peak T cell response. Spike-specific TCR breadth and depth grew following two AZD1222 doses. Reportedly, close to half of spike-specific TCRs are directed against unmutated variant regions.

Method: immunoSEQ multiplex PCR; TCRdb's copy keeps in-frame clones and lacks some. The sample includes some 150,000 clones, 80% to 95% seen only once; the top ten take around 2.8%. Notes on this clone: Its antigen is not known.

The origin of this receptor is an adult in good health. J is TRBJ1-5 and V is TRBV6-1, with TRBD1 as a possible D gene (5 bases). Sequences were derived from peripheral blood, sampled on day 0 of MenACWY control vaccination. CDR3: CASSELRGNDQPQHF. CDR3 nucleotide sequence: TGTGCCAGCAGTGAACTTCGGGGGAATGATCAGCCCCAGCATTTT.